The following is a T cell receptor (beta chain) sequence with its context. What it binds is unknown. Assay: immunoSEQ multiplex PCR; the TCRdb copy retains only in-frame clones and omits some. Found here are about 98,000 clones, about 90% of them singletons; the top ten hold over 6%. This specimen belongs to a study of cytomegalovirus exposure and HLA in healthy donors. Findings and limits, study-wide: Listed as cytomegalovirus-associated were 150 or so TCR beta chains. Most observed TCR sequences were rare, whereas some public TCRs were detected in many donors.

Germline-derived CDR1 and CDR2 are MGHRA and YSYEKL. Deletions cut 1 base from V and 4 bases from J, with 10 bases between. The CDR3 loop spans 14 amino acids. The receptor's source is a man aged 18 to 30 in good health and CMV-seropositive. Sequenced: PBMCs. The gene calls are TRBV4-1 and TRBJ2-5; possibly TRBD2 for D (5 bases). The CDR3 DNA follows: TGCGCCAGCAGCCAAGCCCGTGGGAGAGAGACCCAGTACTTC. Amino acid sequence: CASSQARGRETQYF.